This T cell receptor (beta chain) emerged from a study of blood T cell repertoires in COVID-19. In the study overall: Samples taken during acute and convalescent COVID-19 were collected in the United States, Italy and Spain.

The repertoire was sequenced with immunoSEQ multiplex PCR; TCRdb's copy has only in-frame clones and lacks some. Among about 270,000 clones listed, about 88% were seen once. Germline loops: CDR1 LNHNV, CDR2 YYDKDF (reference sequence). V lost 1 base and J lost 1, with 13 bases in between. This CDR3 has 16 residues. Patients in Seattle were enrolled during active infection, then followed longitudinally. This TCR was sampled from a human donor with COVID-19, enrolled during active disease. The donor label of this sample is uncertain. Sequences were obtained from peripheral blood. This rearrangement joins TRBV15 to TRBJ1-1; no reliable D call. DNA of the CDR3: TGTGCCACCAGCAGAGTAGCTGGCGGGAGGAACACTGAAGCTTTCTTT. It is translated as CATSRVAGGRNTEAFF.